The entry below gives a single T cell receptor (beta chain) sequence along with its context. Which antigen it targets is not known. No much larger clonotype is one base removed from it; base qualities were not supplied. Receptor amplification or capture employed the immunoSEQ multiplex PCR assay. TCRdb stores this immuneACCESS table with in-frame sequences only. Part of the clones is absent; in the studies checked, under half of the shortfall reflects unresolved V genes, and no reason is known for the rest. This sample comprises around 34,000 clones, roughly 90% of them detected only once. The ten biggest clones cover 4.5% to 5.5% of the sample. These data are taken from a study of T cell changes during pregnancy in multiple sclerosis (dated by TCRdb to between 2018 and 2020). The study in broad terms: The study looked at changes in the T cell repertoire across pregnancy in women with multiple sclerosis.

Including cysteine and phenylalanine, the CDR3 has 15 amino acids. The DNA shown is the 45-base CDR3, in frame from base 1. V ends up 5 bases short and J 1 base short, with an unmatched junction base count of 2. The CDR1 and CDR2 encoded by the germline V gene are SGHNT and YENEEA. This sequence originates from a female donor with multiple sclerosis, enrolled in a pregnancy study. Sequencing was performed on CD8+ T cells from peripheral blood mononuclear cells, taken after pregnancy. The chain was built from TRBV11-3 and TRBJ2-5, with 12 junctional bases fitting TRBD1. The CDR3 loop reads CASSRDRGLQETQYF. The nucleotides are TGTGCCAGCAGCCGGGACAGGGGGCTCCAAGAGACCCAGTACTTC.